The sequence of this T cell receptor (beta chain) was determined in a study of T cells in women clearing cervical HPV infection. Study details: With HLA typing for only a few women, HLA confounding remains possible.

Study conclusions and caveats: Repertoire richness, not evenness, was significantly elevated in CIN3+ cases versus controls.

All donors had a single incident cervical HPV16 infection, not prevalent. TCR beta CDR3 amplified by multiplex PCR from roughly 1,300 ng genomic DNA. Profiled with immunoSEQ multiplex PCR; TCRdb holds only in-frame clones, not every one. This specimen shows fewer than 35,000 clones; the ten leading clones hold nearly 7%. The CDR3 has 15 amino acids. Trimming took off 7 bases at V and 4 bases at J, with 18 bases between the two ends. CDR1 KGHSH and CDR2 LQKENI come from the germline V gene. Comment on this clone: Its antigen remains unknown. The CDR3 end is not reached by the read, which stops 3 residues before it; the germline J gene fills it in.

Input material: blood buffy coat. This clonotype was obtained from a woman aged 18 to 75 with a cervical HPV16 infection that either progressed to CIN3+ or cleared (not recorded which). This chain connects TRBV18 to TRBJ2-3; tentative D call: TRBD1 (6 bases). CDR3 amino acids: CASYRGGGIADTQYF. The DNA read from the CDR3 is TGTGCCAGCTACCGAGGTGGGGGCATTGCAGATACG.